This T cell receptor (beta chain) was recorded in a study of cytomegalovirus exposure and HLA in healthy donors. Study background: A later analysis reported the same platform for the 120 validation repertoires and the 500 to 750 first-cohort repertoires. General observations from the study: Most TCR sequences proved rare, with some public TCRs found in many donors.

Turning to this clone: As yet, its antigen is unknown.

There are 15 residues in the CDR3. Germline V lookup: CDR1 SGHDT, CDR2 YYEEEE. The V gene lost 4 bases and the J gene lost 6 bases, with 19 bases spanning the gap. Data came from immunoSEQ multiplex PCR; TCRdb stores just in-frame clones and leaves some out. The data show 20,000 to 25,000 clones, with around 97% seen just once and about a tenth held by the top ten. This chain links TRBV5-6 with TRBJ1-2, with D unclear. The origin of this receptor is a man aged 25 to 40 in good health and CMV-seropositive. Sequenced input: PBMCs. DNA for the CDR3: TGTGCCAGCAGCCTCGGACTGGGAAGGAAGCATGGCTACACCTTC. Encoded protein: CASSLGLGRKHGYTF.